The TCR beta chain under discussion was sequenced for a study of T cells in Graves' hyperthyroidism and ophthalmopathy. Study-level points and caveats: Blood also contained most expanded thyroid clonotypes above 0.001. Ophthalmopathy and stable hyperthyroidism were told apart by a 13 V-J model.

This CDR3 spans 14 amino acids. Germline V CDR1 and CDR2: SGHTA, FQGTGA. V was clipped by 5 bases and J by 5 bases; unmatched bases: 7. This clonotype was counted at least ten times. Its specificity is unknown. Recently diagnosed hyperthyroidism of less than 2 months' duration affected patients aged 18 to 65. Lactation, pregnancy, other autoimmune disease or uncontrolled infection excluded patients. Amplified TCR beta CDR3 regions came from RNA transcripts. The HTBI primer set was used in a first-round RT-PCR of the TCR CDR3. MiXCR, run by TCRdb on the multiplex PCR reads, gives a single entry per CDR3 protein. The sample consists of about 560,000 distinct CDR3 sequences, approximately 15% of them appearing once.

The rearrangement links TRBV7-3 to TRBJ2-3; 7 bases match TRBD2. This TCR came from a young woman with Graves' hyperthyroidism. Sequencing was performed on blood. CDR3 in DNA: TGTGCCAGCAGCGAAGGACTAGGGGTAGATACGCAGTATTTT. It codes for CASSEGLGVDTQYF.